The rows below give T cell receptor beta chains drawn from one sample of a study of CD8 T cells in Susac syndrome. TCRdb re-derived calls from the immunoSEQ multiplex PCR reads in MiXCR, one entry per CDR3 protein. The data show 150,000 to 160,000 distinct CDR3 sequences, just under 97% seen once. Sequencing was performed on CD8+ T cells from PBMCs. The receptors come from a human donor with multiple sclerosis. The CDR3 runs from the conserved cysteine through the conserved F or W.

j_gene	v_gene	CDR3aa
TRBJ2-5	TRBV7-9	CASSAFPETQYF
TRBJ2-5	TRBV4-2	CASSQEGDEQETQYF
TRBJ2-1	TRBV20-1	CSASTGASRPYNEQFF
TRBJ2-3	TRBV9	CASSVQGGGNTDTQYF
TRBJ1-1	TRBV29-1	CSVELRVAEAFF
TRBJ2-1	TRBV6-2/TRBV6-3	CASEGGNEQFF
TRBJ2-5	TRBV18	CASSPRDSEKETQYF
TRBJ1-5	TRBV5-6	CASSLRDGLNQPQHF
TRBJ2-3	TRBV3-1	CASSPQAATDTQYF
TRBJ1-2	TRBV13	CASSSILDRVYGYTF
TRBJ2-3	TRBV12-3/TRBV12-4	CASSTDGTMSTDTQYF